The TCR beta chain described here comes from a study of blood T cells in healthy people across ages. Study-level findings and limits: Aged donors had fewer naive CD4+ cells and lower diversity than long-lived donors. It was not possible, with unsorted PBMCs, to conclusively compare naive and antigen-experienced cells.

Collection of around 9.3 milliliters of peripheral blood was performed for each donor. The table lists this clonotype with a few counts. As yet, its antigen is unknown. Through a sample-barcoded 5' primer and a J-beta primer mix, a second PCR was run for about 6 to 11 cycles. Every cDNA was tagged by a template-switch adaptor with 12 random nucleotides. One entry per CDR3 protein results from TCRdb running MiXCR on the 5' RACE reads. The data hold 1.5 million to 1.8 million distinct CDR3 sequences, with approximately 39% observed a single time. This CDR3 region has 16 residues. Germline CDR1 reads SGHRS; CDR2 reads YFSETQ. V lost 4 bases to trimming and J lost 2 bases; unmatched junction nucleotides: 10.

The V gene is TRBV5-1, the J gene TRBJ2-7; TRBD1 agrees at 9 bases. The TCR comes from a woman aged 18-29 years in good health. The source material was blood. CDR3 bases: TGCGCCAGCAGCATTAAACCGGGACAGGGAGCCTACGAGCAGTACTTC. Encoded protein: CASSIKPGQGAYEQYF.